This T cell receptor (beta chain) comes out of a study of blood T cell repertoires in COVID-19. In the study overall: Spain, Italy and the United States supplied samples that represented acute and convalescent COVID-19.

In this sample, this clone turned up a few times. Other DNA sequences in the same sample also yield this CDR3. Methods used by the authors: Quantification of nucleated cells was approximated via reference gene primer amplification. The protocol was immunoSEQ multiplex PCR, while the TCRdb copy is restricted to in-frame clones and leaves out a portion. V and J calls and clone size are copied from that table; D and trimming were computed from the DNA. The sample lists 250,000 to 400,000 clones, approximately 89% seen once, with 1.5% to 2% in the top ten. The clonotype comes from a woman aged 25 to 39 with COVID-19, enrolled during active disease. The sequencing input was peripheral blood.

The CDR3 DNA reads TGCAGCGTTGGCGACAGGTATTATGGCTACACCTTC. Its translation: CSVGDRYYGYTF. The chain uses TRBV29-1 and TRBJ1-2; TRBD1 might be the D (6 bases). The CDR3 has 12 amino acids. Trimming took 4 bases from V and 5 from J, leaving 11 bases between them. The germline V gene encodes CDR1 SQVTM and CDR2 ANQGSEA.